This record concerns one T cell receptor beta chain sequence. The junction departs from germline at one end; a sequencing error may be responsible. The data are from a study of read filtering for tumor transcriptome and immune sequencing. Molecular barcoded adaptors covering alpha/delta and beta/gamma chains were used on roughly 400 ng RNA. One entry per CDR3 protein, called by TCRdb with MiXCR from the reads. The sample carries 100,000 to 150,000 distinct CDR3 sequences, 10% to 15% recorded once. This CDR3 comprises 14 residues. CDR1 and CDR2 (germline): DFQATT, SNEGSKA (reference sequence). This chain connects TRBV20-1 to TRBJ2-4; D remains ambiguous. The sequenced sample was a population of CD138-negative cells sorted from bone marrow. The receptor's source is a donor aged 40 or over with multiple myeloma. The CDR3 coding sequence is TGCAGTGCTAGAGGTTGGGAATCTGCAGACATTCGGTACTTC. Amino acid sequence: CSARGWESADIRYF.